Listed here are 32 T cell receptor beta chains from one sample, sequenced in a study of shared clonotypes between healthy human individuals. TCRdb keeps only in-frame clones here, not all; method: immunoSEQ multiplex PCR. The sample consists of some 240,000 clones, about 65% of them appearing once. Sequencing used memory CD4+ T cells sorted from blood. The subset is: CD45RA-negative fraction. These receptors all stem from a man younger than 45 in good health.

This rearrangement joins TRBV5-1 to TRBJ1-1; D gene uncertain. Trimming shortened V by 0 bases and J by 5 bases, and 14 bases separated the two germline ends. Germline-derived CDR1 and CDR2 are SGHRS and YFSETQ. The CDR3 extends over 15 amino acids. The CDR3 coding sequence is TGCGCCAGCAGCTTGGGGCTTAGCAGCTCGACTGAAGCTTTCTTT. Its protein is CASSLGLSSSTEAFF.

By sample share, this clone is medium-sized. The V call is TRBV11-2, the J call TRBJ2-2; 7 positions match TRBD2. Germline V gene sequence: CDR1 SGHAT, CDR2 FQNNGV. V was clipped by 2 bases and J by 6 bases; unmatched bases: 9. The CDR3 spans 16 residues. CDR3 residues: CASSLTPAGTSGELFF. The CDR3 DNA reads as TGTGCCAGCAGCTTAACTCCAGCGGGAACCTCCGGGGAGCTGTTTTTT.

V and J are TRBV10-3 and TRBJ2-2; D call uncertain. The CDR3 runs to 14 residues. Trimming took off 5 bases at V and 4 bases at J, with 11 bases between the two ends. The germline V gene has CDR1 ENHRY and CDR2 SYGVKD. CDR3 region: CAISLAASTGELFF. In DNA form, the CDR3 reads TGTGCCATCAGTCTCGCAGCCTCCACCGGGGAGCTGTTTTTT.

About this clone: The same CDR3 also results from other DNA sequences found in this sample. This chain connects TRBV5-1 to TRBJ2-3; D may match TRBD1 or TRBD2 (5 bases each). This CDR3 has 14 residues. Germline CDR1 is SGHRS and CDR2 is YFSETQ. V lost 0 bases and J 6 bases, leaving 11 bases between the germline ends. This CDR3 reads CASSLALGADTQYF. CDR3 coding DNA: TGCGCCAGCAGCTTGGCGCTCGGGGCGGATACGCAGTATTTT. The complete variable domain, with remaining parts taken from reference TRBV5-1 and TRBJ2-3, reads KAGVTQTPRYLIKTRGQQVTLSCSPISGHRSVSWYQQTPGQGLQFLFEYFSETQRNKGNFPGRFSGRQFSNSRSEMNVSTLELGDSALYLCASSLALGADTQYFGPGTRLTVL.

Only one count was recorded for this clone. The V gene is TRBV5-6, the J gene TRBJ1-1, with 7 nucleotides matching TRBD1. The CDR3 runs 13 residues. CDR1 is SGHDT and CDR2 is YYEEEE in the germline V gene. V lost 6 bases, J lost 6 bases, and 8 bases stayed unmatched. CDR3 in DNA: TGTGCCAGCATGGTGATAGGGACAGCTGAAGCTTTCTTT. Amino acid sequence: CASMVIGTAEAFF.

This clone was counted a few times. CDR3 nucleotides: TGTGCCAGCAGTGCGGGACTCTCTGGGGCCAACGTCCTGACTTTC. Translating it yields CASSAGLSGANVLTF. The chain combines TRBV6-5 with TRBJ2-6; weak D call: TRBD2 (6 bases). With 5 bases removed from V and 0 bases from J, the gap between germline ends came to 8 bases. This CDR3 has 15 amino acids. CDR1 and CDR2 from the germline V gene are MNHEY and SVGAGI.

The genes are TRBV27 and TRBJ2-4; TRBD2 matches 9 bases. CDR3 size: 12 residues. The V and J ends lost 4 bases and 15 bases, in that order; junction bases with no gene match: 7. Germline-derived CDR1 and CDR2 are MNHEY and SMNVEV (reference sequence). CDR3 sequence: CASSSLSGSLYF. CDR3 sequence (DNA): TGTGCCAGCAGTTCCCTTAGCGGGAGTTTGTACTTC.

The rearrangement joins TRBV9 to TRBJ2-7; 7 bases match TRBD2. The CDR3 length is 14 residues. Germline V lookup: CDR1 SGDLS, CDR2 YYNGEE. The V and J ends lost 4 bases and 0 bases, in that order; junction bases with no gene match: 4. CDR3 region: CASSTTSDSYEQYF. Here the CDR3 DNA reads TGTGCCAGCAGCACAACTAGCGACTCCTACGAGCAGTACTTC.

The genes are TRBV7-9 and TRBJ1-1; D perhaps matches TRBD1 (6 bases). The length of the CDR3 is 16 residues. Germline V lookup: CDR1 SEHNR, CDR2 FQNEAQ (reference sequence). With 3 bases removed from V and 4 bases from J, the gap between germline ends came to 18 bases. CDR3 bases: TGTGCCAGCAGCTTCCAGCACCTTACGACAGGCACTGAAGCTTTCTTT. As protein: CASSFQHLTTGTEAFF.

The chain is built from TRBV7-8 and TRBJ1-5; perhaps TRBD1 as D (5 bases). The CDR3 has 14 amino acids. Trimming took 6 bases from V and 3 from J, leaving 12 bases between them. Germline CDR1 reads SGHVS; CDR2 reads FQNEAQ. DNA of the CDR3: TGTGCCAGCAGTCGGGGGGGGTTCAATCAGCCCCAGCATTTT. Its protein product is CASSRGGFNQPQHF.

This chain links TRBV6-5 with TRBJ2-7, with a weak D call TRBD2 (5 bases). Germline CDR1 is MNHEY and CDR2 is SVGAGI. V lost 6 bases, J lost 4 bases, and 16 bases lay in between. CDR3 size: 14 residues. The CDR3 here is CASRRSLEGYEQYF. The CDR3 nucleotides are TGTGCCAGCAGGCGGAGCCTAGAGGGATACGAGCAGTACTTC.

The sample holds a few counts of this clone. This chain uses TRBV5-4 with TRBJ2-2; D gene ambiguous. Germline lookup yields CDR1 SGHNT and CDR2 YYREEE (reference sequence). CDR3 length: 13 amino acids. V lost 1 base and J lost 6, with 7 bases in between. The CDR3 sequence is CASSLSLSGELFF. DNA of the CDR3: TGTGCCAGCAGCTTGTCACTTTCCGGGGAGCTGTTTTTT. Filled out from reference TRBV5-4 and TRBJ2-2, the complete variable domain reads ETGVTQSPTHLIKTRGQQVTLRCSSQSGHNTVSWYQQALGQGPQFIFQYYREEENGRGNFPPRFSGLQFPNYSSELNVNALELDDSALYLCASSLSLSGELFFGEGSRLTVL.

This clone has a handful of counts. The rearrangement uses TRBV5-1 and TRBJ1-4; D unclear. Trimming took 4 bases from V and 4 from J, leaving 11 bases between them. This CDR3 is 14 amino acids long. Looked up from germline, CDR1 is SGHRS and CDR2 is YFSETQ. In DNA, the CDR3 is TGCGCCAGCAGCCTAGGATCGAGTAATGAAAAACTGTTTTTT. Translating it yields CASSLGSSNEKLFF.

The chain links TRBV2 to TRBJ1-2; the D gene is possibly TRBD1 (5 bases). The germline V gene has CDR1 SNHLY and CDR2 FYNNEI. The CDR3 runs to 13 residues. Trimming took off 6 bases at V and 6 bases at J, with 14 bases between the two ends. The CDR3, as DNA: TGTGCCAGCAGACGAGGAGGGGCGAATGGCTACACCTTC. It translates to CASRRGGANGYTF.

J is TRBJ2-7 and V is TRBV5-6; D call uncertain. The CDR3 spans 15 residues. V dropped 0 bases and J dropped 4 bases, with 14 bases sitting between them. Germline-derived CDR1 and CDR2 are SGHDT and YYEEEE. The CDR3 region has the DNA TGTGCCAGCAGCTTGGGACTGACGACCTCTTACGAGCAGTACTTC. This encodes CASSLGLTTSYEQYF. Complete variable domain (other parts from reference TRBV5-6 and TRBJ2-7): DAGVTQSPTHLIKTRGQQVTLRCSPKSGHDTVSWYQQALGQGPQFIFQYYEEEERQRGNFPDRFSGHQFPNYSSELNVNALLLGDSALYLCASSLGLTTSYEQYFGPGTRLTVT.

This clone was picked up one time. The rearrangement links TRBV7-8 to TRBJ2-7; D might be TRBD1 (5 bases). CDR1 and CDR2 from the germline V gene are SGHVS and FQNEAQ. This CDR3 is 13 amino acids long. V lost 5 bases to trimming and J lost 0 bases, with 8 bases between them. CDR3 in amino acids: CASSPRVSYEQYF. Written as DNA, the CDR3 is TGTGCCAGCAGCCCCAGGGTCTCCTACGAGCAGTACTTC.

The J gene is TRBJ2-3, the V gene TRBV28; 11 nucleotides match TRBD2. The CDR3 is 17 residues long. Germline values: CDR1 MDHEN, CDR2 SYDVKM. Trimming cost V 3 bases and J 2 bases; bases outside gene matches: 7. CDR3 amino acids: CASSFSLSGRVTDTQYF. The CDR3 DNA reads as TGTGCCAGCAGTTTCTCTCTTAGCGGGAGGGTCACAGATACGCAGTATTTT. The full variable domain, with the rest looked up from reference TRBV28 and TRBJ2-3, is DVKVTQSSRYLVKRTGEKVFLECVQDMDHENMFWYRQDPGLGLRLIYFSYDVKMKEKGDIPEGYSVSREKKERFSLILESASTNQTSMYLCASSFSLSGRVTDTQYFGPGTRLTVL.

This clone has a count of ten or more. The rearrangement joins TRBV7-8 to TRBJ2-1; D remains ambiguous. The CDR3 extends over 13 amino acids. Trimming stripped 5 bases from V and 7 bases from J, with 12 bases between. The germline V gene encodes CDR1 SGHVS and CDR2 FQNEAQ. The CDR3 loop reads CASSVTMGNEQFF. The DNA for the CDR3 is TGTGCCAGCAGCGTAACGATGGGGAATGAGCAGTTCTTC.

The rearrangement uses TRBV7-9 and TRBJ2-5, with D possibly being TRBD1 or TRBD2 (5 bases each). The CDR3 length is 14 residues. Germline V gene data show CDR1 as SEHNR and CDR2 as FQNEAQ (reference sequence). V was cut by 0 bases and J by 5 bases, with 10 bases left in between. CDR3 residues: CASSLAGTLETQYF. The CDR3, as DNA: TGTGCCAGCAGCTTAGCGGGGACGTTGGAGACCCAGTACTTC.

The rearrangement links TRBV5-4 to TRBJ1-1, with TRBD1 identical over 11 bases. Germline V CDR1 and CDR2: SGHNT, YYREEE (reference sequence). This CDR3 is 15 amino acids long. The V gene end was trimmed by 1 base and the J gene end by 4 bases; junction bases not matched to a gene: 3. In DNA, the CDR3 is TGTGCCAGCAGCTTGAGGACAGGGGGCGGCACTGAAGCTTTCTTT. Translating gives CASSLRTGGGTEAFF. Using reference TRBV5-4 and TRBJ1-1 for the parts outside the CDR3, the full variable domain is ETGVTQSPTHLIKTRGQQVTLRCSSQSGHNTVSWYQQALGQGPQFIFQYYREEENGRGNFPPRFSGLQFPNYSSELNVNALELDDSALYLCASSLRTGGGTEAFFGQGTRLTVV.

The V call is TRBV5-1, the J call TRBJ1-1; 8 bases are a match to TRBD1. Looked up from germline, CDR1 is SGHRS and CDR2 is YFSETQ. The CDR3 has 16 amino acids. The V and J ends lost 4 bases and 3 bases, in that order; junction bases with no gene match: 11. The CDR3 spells CASSPPDRGGDTEAFF. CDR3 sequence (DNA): TGCGCCAGCAGCCCTCCCGACAGGGGAGGTGACACTGAAGCTTTCTTT. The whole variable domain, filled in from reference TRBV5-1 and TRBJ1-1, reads KAGVTQTPRYLIKTRGQQVTLSCSPISGHRSVSWYQQTPGQGLQFLFEYFSETQRNKGNFPGRFSGRQFSNSRSEMNVSTLELGDSALYLCASSPPDRGGDTEAFFGQGTRLTVV.

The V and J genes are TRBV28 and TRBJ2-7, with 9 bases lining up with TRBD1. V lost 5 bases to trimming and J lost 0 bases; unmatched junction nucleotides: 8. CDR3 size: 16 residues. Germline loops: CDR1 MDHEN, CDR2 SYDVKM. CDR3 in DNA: TGTGCCAGCAGTGCGAGCGACAGGGGGGCCTCCTACGAGCAGTACTTC. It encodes CASSASDRGASYEQYF.

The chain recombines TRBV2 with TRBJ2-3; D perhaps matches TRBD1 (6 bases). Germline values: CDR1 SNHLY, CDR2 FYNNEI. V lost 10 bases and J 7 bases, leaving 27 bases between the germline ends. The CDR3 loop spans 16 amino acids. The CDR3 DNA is TGTGCCAAAAGTGCCTATCAGGGGCGGATAACGAATACGCAGTATTTT. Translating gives CAKSAYQGRITNTQYF.

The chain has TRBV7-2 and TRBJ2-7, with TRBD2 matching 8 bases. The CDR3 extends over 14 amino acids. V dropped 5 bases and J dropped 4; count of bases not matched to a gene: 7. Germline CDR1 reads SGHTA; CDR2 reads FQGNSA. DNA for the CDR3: TGTGCCAGCAGCCAAAGCGGGAGAGGATACGAGCAGTACTTC. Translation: CASSQSGRGYEQYF.

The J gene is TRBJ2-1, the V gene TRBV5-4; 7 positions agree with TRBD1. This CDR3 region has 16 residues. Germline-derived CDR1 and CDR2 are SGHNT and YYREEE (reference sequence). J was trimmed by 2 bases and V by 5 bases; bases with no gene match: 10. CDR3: CASRPRQGSTYNEQFF. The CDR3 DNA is TGTGCCAGCAGACCCCGACAGGGCTCTACCTACAATGAGCAGTTCTTC.

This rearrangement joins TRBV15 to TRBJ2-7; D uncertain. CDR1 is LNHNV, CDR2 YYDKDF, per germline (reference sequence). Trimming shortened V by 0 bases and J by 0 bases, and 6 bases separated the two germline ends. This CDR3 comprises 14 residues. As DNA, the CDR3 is TGTGCCACCAGCAGAGAGCGGCTCTCCTACGAGCAGTACTTC. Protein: CATSRERLSYEQYF.

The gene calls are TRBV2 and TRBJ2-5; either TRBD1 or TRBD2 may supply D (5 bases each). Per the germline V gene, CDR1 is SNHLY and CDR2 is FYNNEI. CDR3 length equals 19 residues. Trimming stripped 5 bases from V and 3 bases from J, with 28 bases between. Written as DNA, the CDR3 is TGTGCCAGCAGTTTTCCTAGCCAGGGAAATTTTGCCGATAAAGAGACCCAGTACTTC. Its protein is CASSFPSQGNFADKETQYF.

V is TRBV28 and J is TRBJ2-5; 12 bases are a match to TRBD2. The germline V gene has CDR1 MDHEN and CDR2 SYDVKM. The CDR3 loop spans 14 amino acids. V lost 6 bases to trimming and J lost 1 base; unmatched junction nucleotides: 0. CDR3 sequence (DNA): TGTGCCAGCAGGACTAGCGGGAGCCAAGAGACCCAGTACTTC. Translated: CASRTSGSQETQYF.

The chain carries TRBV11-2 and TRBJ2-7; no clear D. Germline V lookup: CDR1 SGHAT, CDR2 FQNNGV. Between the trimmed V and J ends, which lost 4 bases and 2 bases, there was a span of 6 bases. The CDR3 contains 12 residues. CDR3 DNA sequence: TGTGCCAGCAGCTCGGGCCCCTACGAGCAGTACTTC. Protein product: CASSSGPYEQYF.

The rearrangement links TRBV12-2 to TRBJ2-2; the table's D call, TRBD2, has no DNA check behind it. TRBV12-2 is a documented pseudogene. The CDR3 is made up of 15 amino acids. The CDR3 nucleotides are TGTGCAAGTCGCTTGGCTAGCGCGAACACCGGGGAGCTGTTTTTT. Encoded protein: CASRLASANTGELFF.

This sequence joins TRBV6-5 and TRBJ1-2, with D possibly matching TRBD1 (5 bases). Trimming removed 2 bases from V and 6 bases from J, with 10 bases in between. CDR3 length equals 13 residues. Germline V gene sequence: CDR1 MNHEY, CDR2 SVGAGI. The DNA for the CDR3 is TGTGCCAGCAGTTACGCCGGGACCAATGGCTACACCTTC. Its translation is CASSYAGTNGYTF.

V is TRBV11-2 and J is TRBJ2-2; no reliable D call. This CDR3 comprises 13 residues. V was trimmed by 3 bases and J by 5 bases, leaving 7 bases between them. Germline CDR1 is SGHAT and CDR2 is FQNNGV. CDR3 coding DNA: TGTGCCAGCAGCTTGTCGGTTACCGGGGAGCTGTTTTTT. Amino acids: CASSLSVTGELFF.